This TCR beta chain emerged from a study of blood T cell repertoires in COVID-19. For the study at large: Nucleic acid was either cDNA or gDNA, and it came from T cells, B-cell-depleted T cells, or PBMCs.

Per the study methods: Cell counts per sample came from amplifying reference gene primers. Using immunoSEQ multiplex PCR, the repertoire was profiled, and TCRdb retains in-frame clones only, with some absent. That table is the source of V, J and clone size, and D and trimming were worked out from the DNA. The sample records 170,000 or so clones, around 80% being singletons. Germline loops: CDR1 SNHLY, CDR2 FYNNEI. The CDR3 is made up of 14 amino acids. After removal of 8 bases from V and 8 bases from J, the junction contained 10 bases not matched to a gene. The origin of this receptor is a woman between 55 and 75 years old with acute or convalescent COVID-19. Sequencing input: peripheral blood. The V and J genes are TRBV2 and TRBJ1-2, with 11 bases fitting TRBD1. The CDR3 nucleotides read TGTGCCAGCGGCCTTGGACAGGGGGCGGGAGGCTACACCTTC. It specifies CASGLGQGAGGYTF.